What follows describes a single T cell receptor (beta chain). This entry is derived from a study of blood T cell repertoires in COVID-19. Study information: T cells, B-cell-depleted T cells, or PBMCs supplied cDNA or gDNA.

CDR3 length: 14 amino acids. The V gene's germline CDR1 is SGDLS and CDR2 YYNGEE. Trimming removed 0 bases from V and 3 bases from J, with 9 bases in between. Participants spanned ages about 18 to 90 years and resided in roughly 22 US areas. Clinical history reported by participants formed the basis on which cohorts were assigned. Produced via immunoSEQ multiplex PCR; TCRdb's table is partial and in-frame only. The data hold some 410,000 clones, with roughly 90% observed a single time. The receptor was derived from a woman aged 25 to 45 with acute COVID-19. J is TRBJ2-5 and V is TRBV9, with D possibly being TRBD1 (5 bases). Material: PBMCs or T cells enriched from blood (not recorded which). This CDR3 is CASSVDTGKETQYF. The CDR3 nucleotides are TGTGCCAGCAGCGTAGATACAGGCAAAGAGACCCAGTACTTC.